This T cell receptor (beta chain) was observed in a study of blood T cell repertoires in COVID-19. CDR1 SGHAT and CDR2 FQNNGV come from the germline V gene. The CDR3 totals 14 residues. V was shortened by 0 bases and J by 8 bases, with 11 bases between the two germline ends. Profiling relied on immunoSEQ multiplex PCR, and the TCRdb table lists in-frame clones only, not all of them. Of about 90,000 clones listed, around three quarters are singletons. The receptor comes from a woman aged 70 to 79 with acute or convalescent COVID-19. The chain carries TRBV11-2 and TRBJ1-3; unclear D gene. What was sequenced was peripheral blood. CDR3 loop: CASSLDLVAHTIYF. The CDR3 DNA sequence: TGTGCCAGCAGCTTAGATCTAGTGGCCCACACCATATATTTT.